The clone carrying this T cell receptor (beta chain) has only a few counts. As yet, its antigen is unknown. These data belong to a study of response to subunit inactivated influenza vaccine. TCRdb re-analysed the RT-PCR reads in MiXCR, keeping a single row per CDR3 protein. This sample has about 650,000 distinct CDR3 sequences, with about 15% found just once. Study-level findings and limits: The authors proposed limited new T cell recruitment per seasonal influenza vaccination.

Germline assignment: CDR1 SEHNR and CDR2 FQNEAQ (reference sequence). The CDR3 is 16 amino acids. The ends were cut back, 5 bases at V and 7 bases at J, with 20 bases in the middle. Source: PBMCs from blood, taken 14 days before vaccination. This TCR derives from a man aged 45 to 65 who received an inactivated influenza vaccine. The chain uses TRBV7-9 and TRBJ2-2; D call uncertain. CDR3 region: CASSPPRTGHGGELFF. CDR3 bases: TGTGCCAGCAGCCCTCCGAGGACGGGCCATGGCGGGGAGCTGTTTTTT.